The sequence of this T cell receptor beta chain was determined in a study of beta chain features in type 1 diabetes. This CDR3 has 15 residues. The germline V gene has CDR1 ENHRY and CDR2 SYGVKD. V lost 0 bases to trimming and J lost 3 bases; unmatched junction nucleotides: 3. A note on this clone: The target antigen is unknown.

Reverse transcription of all isolated RNA meant that expressed TCRB transcripts were sequenced. Data came from immunoSEQ multiplex PCR; TCRdb stores just in-frame clones and leaves some out. The data contain roughly 500,000 clones, 25% to 35% of them singletons. The study, taken as a whole, reports: Researchers could not determine here whether HLA type influences TCRB rearrangement.

The sample consisted of naive CD4+ T cells from blood. The chain couples TRBV10-3 to TRBJ2-7; TRBD1 matches 9 bases. The sequence derives from a man younger than 30 in good health. This CDR3 is CAISESGTGHYEQYF. The CDR3 DNA sequence: TGTGCCATCAGTGAGTCCGGGACAGGGCACTACGAGCAGTACTTC.